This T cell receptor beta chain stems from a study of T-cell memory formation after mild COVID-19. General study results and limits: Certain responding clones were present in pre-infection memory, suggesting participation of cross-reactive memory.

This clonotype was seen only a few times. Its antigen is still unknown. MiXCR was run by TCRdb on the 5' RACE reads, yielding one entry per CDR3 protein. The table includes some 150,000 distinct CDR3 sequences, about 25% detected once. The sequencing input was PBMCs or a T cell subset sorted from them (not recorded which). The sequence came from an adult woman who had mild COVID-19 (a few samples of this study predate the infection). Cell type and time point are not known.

The CDR3 reads CSVETKGRSTDTQYF. Written as DNA, the CDR3 is TGCAGCGTTGAAACGAAGGGGCGCAGCACAGATACGCAGTATTTT. V gene TRBV29-1 combines with J gene TRBJ2-3; D may be TRBD1 (5 bases). Trimming took 2 bases from V and 0 from J, leaving 12 bases between them. This CDR3 is built from 15 residues. Germline V gene lookup returns CDR1 SQVTM and CDR2 ANQGSEA.